Presented here are 24 T cell receptor beta chains from one specimen sequenced in a study of OX40 agonist ivuxolimab in advanced cancers. TCRdb keeps only in-frame clones here, not all; method: immunoSEQ multiplex PCR. The sample carries 60,000 to 75,000 clones, over 70% recorded once. The starting material was CD4+ or CD8+ T cells sorted from blood, obtained in a trial of the OX40 agonist ivuxolimab. These receptor sequences come from an adult with an advanced solid tumor such as melanoma, head and neck, liver or kidney cancer.

V usage is TRBV27 and J usage is TRBJ1-2; D call uncertain. Germline V CDR1 and CDR2: MNHEY, SMNVEV (reference sequence). This CDR3 spans 15 amino acids. Trimming left V 0 bases short and J 7 bases short, with 15 bases between. CDR3 sequence reads: CASSLSPTRLSGYTF. For the CDR3, the DNA is TGTGCCAGCAGTTTATCCCCGACGAGGTTGTCTGGCTACACCTTC.

This clone occurred a few times. The chain carries TRBV4-3 and TRBJ1-3; D is unresolved. CDR1 is LGHNA and CDR2 is YSLEER in the germline V gene. Trimming removed 1 base at V and 0 bases at J, with 13 bases between. The length of the CDR3 is 17 residues. The CDR3 nucleotides are TGCGCCAGCAGCCAAGGATCGGGTATAGGCTCTGGAAACACCATATATTTT. Its protein is CASSQGSGIGSGNTIYF.

The J gene is TRBJ2-2, the V gene TRBV4-2; TRBD2 agrees at 12 bases. Looked up from germline, CDR1 is LGHNA and CDR2 is YNFKEQ. V lost 0 bases and J lost 0; bases outside the gene matches: 2. There are 18 residues in the CDR3. The CDR3 reads CASSQESSGGANTGELFF. The DNA for the CDR3 is TGTGCCAGCAGCCAAGAATCTAGCGGGGGGGCGAACACCGGGGAGCTGTTTTTT.

The gene calls are TRBV6-5 and TRBJ1-5; 8 nucleotides match TRBD1. J was trimmed by 6 bases and V by 5 bases; bases with no gene match: 9. Germline V gene data show CDR1 as MNHEY and CDR2 as SVGAGI. The CDR3 is 15 amino acids. Written as DNA, the CDR3 is TGTGCCAGCAGTCGATCCGACAGGGGTGGTCAGCCCCAGCATTTT. This encodes CASSRSDRGGQPQHF.

This chain joins TRBV18 and TRBJ1-1; D remains unclear. The CDR3 length is 14 residues. Trimming shortened V by 2 bases and J by 5 bases, and 12 bases separated the two germline ends. CDR1 and CDR2 (germline): KGHSH, LQKENI. The CDR3 sequence: CASSPTNVDTEAFF. The CDR3 DNA reads as TGTGCCAGCTCACCAACAAACGTGGATACTGAAGCTTTCTTT.

V gene TRBV2 combines with J gene TRBJ1-1; maybe TRBD1 (5 bases). Trimming pared 4 bases from V and 2 bases from J, leaving 14 bases between. Germline V gene lookup returns CDR1 SNHLY and CDR2 FYNNEI. The CDR3 spans 15 residues. CDR3 DNA: TGTGCCAGCAGTGGGGCAGGGCTGCAAAACACTGAAGCTTTCTTT. Amino acids: CASSGAGLQNTEAFF.

The V call is TRBV6-5, the J call TRBJ1-1, with D perhaps matching TRBD1 (5 bases). The CDR3 is made up of 15 amino acids. Trimming removed 0 bases at V and 4 bases at J, with 12 bases between. The germline V gene encodes CDR1 MNHEY and CDR2 SVGAGI. Here the CDR3 reads CASSYSGQGTTEAFF. The CDR3 DNA follows: TGTGCCAGCAGTTACTCAGGGCAGGGTACCACTGAAGCTTTCTTT.

This chain joins TRBV7-9 and TRBJ2-1; D remains unclear. This CDR3 is 12 amino acids long. V dropped 5 bases and J dropped 8 bases, with 10 bases sitting between them. Germline loops: CDR1 SEHNR, CDR2 FQNEAQ (reference sequence). In DNA, the CDR3 is TGTGCCAGCAGCCGCGCATGGGATGAGCAGTTCTTC. Translated: CASSRAWDEQFF.

CDR3: CASSAESRGKTYEQYF. The CDR3 nucleotides read TGTGCCAGCTCCGCAGAATCCAGGGGGAAAACCTACGAGCAGTACTTC. This chain uses TRBV5-4 with TRBJ2-7, with 7 bases lining up with TRBD1. Trimming at V came to 7 bases and at J to 2 bases, leaving 15 bases not matched to a gene. In germline, CDR1 is SGHNT, CDR2 YYREEE (reference sequence). This CDR3 spans 16 amino acids.

The chain has TRBV4-1 and TRBJ1-6, with a weak D call TRBD1 (6 bases). V shed 0 bases and J shed 11 bases, with 8 bases lying between them. CDR1 and CDR2 from the germline V gene are MGHRA and YSYEKL. The CDR3 sequence is 13 residues long. CDR3 DNA sequence: TGCGCCAGCAGCCAAGATCCAGGGGCACCCCTCCACTTT. Translating it yields CASSQDPGAPLHF.

V and J are TRBV30 and TRBJ1-6, with 10 bases fitting TRBD1. Germline V gene data show CDR1 as GTSNPN and CDR2 as SVGIG (reference sequence). The V segment lost 5 bases and the J segment 8 bases; nucleotides outside the gene matches: 3. This CDR3 region has 13 residues. The CDR3: CAWGTGADSPLHF. The CDR3 coding sequence is TGTGCCTGGGGGACAGGGGCTGATTCACCCCTCCACTTT.

The chain is built from TRBV11-2 and TRBJ2-2; 7 bases align to TRBD2. The germline V gene has CDR1 SGHAT and CDR2 FQNNGV. This CDR3 spans 13 amino acids. V trimming: 8 bases; J trimming: 0 bases; junction bases outside the gene matches: 0. CDR3 nucleotide sequence: TGTGCCAGCGGGGGGGCGAACACCGGGGAGCTGTTTTTT. This sequence encodes CASGGANTGELFF.

This clone showed up just once. The chain carries TRBV5-6 and TRBJ1-6; TRBD1 might be the D (6 bases). V lost 2 bases to trimming and J lost 2 bases, with 11 bases between them. Per the germline V gene, CDR1 is SGHDT and CDR2 is YYEEEE. This CDR3 has 16 residues. As DNA, the CDR3 is TGTGCCAGCAGCTTCCAGGGGATGGCCTATAATTCACCCCTCCACTTT. Its protein product is CASSFQGMAYNSPLHF.

This clone was seen only a few times. The chain recombines TRBV10-2 with TRBJ1-4, with 9 positions matching TRBD1. The CDR3 is 14 residues long. Germline CDR1 WSHSY, CDR2 SAAADI. The V segment lost 6 bases and the J segment 6 bases; nucleotides outside the gene matches: 5. CDR3 nucleotides: TGCGCCAGCAGGAAAGACAGGGGGGATGAAAAACTGTTTTTT. It translates to CASRKDRGDEKLFF.

The chain couples TRBV30 to TRBJ1-1; 8 bases are a match to TRBD1. There are 14 residues in the CDR3. V lost 0 bases to trimming and J lost 4 bases; unmatched junction nucleotides: 4. Germline loops: CDR1 GTSNPN, CDR2 SVGIG (reference sequence). In DNA form, the CDR3 reads TGTGCCTGGAGTGTCACTACAGGGGGCACTGAAGCTTTCTTT. This codes for CAWSVTTGGTEAFF.

The chain has TRBV7-8 and TRBJ2-5; D remains unclear. Germline lookup yields CDR1 SGHVS and CDR2 FQNEAQ. CDR3 length: 13 amino acids. The V end lost 2 bases, the J end lost 5 bases, and 9 bases lay between the germline ends. CDR3 in DNA: TGTGCCAGCAGCTTATTTAGCTCCGAGACCCAGTACTTC. The encoded protein is CASSLFSSETQYF.

The chain couples TRBV27 to TRBJ2-7, with 10 bases fitting TRBD1. V trimming: 2 bases; J trimming: 2 bases; junction bases outside the gene matches: 3. This CDR3 has 15 residues. CDR1 is MNHEY and CDR2 is SMNVEV in the germline V gene (reference sequence). The CDR3 DNA reads TGTGCCAGCAGTTTACGACAGGGGGCCGCCTACGAGCAGTACTTC. It yields the protein CASSLRQGAAYEQYF.

To note about this clone: The conserved phenylalanine or tryptophan normally closing the CDR3 is absent here, so this likely arose from a read error. The chain joins TRBV7-9 to TRBJ1-2; D remains unclear. This CDR3 has 13 amino acids. The germline V gene encodes CDR1 SEHNR and CDR2 FQNEAQ (reference sequence). V lost 5 bases, J lost 5 bases, and 12 bases lay in between. CDR3 DNA: TGTGCCAGCAGCCTTCTGGGCGGGTATGGCTACACCCTC. It codes for CASSLLGGYGYTL.

In regard to this clone: The germline gene is not matched at one end of the junction; a read error may be the cause. This rearrangement joins TRBV7-7 to TRBJ2-2; D is possibly TRBD2 (6 bases). The CDR3 contains 17 residues. Per the germline V gene, CDR1 is SSHAT and CDR2 is FNYEAQ (reference sequence). CDR3 nucleotides: TGTGCTAGCAGCTTAGTTCTCGGGGGAGGAAGCACCGGGGAGCTGTTTTTT. Its translation: CASSLVLGGGSTGELFF.

The chain joins TRBV12-5 to TRBJ2-3; D is ambiguous. CDR1 and CDR2 from the germline V gene are LGHNT and FRNRAP. The V gene lost 1 base and the J gene lost 8 bases, with 7 bases spanning the gap. The CDR3 runs to 12 residues. CDR3 region: CASGLGEGTQYF. The CDR3 DNA reads TGTGCTAGTGGTTTGGGAGAAGGTACGCAGTATTTT.

The CDR3 nucleotides are TGTGCCTGGAGTATGTCCGGGTACTATGGCTACACCTTC. It specifies CAWSMSGYYGYTF. V usage is TRBV30 and J usage is TRBJ1-2; no clear D. The CDR3 contains 13 residues. Germline-derived CDR1 and CDR2 are GTSNPN and SVGIG (reference sequence). V gave up 2 bases and J gave up 3 bases, with 10 bases separating them.

The CDR3 protein is CASTRDRNSYEQYF. The CDR3 coding sequence is TGTGCCAGCACCCGGGACAGAAACTCCTACGAGCAGTACTTC. V is TRBV2 and J is TRBJ2-7; 7 bases match TRBD1. The CDR3 length is 14 residues. CDR1 is SNHLY, CDR2 FYNNEI, per germline. V trimming: 7 bases; J trimming: 0 bases; junction bases outside the gene matches: 6.

The chain combines TRBV28 with TRBJ2-7; 9 bases are a match to TRBD2. V lost 6 bases, J lost 3 bases, and 9 bases stayed unmatched. CDR3 length equals 15 residues. The V gene's germline CDR1 is MDHEN and CDR2 SYDVKM. The CDR3 region is CASSLTSGGIYEQYF. The CDR3 region has the DNA TGTGCCAGCAGCTTGACTAGCGGAGGCATCTACGAGCAGTACTTC.

The J gene is TRBJ1-2, the V gene TRBV5-6; 8 positions agree with TRBD1. With V trimmed by 0 bases and J by 4 bases, 2 bases remained unmatched. Germline-derived CDR1 and CDR2 are SGHDT and YYEEEE. This CDR3 region has 14 residues. The CDR3 sequence is CASSLAGGSYGYTF. The CDR3 DNA sequence: TGTGCCAGCAGCTTGGCAGGGGGCAGCTATGGCTACACCTTC.